Listed here is a single TCR beta chain. The antigen remains unidentified. The data were taken from a study of STAT3 mutations in large granular lymphocyte leukemia. In the study overall: More than half of T-LGLL patients received immunosuppressive therapy.

Findings and limits, study-wide: In T-cell large granular lymphocyte leukemia, about half of patients showed multiple immunodominant subclonotypes.

The table came from immunoSEQ multiplex PCR; TCRdb's copy has only in-frame clones and leaves some out. This repertoire shows some 5,700 clones, around 90% found once; its top ten account for approximately 15%. The CDR3 loop spans 14 amino acids. V lost 4 bases to trimming and J lost 1 base, with 11 bases between them. Germline CDR1 and CDR2: SGHKS and YYEKEE (reference sequence). The specimen was PBMCs. The chain has TRBV5-5 and TRBJ2-5; D ambiguous. The receptor was isolated from a human donor with T large granular lymphocyte leukemia. Some clones in this sample may be carry-over from other donors' samples. The CDR3 loop reads CASSPRALQETQYF. In DNA, the CDR3 is TGTGCCAGCAGCCCCCGGGCCCTCCAAGAGACCCAGTACTTC.